This TCR beta chain is from a study of shared clonotypes between healthy human individuals. The overall study: Donors had three CD4 naive, three CD4 memory, two CD8 naive and one CD8 memory plate apiece.

Germline assignment: CDR1 KGHSY and CDR2 FQNENV. This CDR3 contains 11 residues. The ends were cut back, 8 bases at V and 7 bases at J, with 8 bases in the middle. The material for each subset, its genomic DNA, was split evenly across several immunoSEQ plates. How the authors handled the data: ImmunoSEQ yielded junction-only sequences lacking quality scores, so filtering differed. Profiling relied on immunoSEQ multiplex PCR, and the TCRdb table lists in-frame clones only, not all of them. The V and J calls and clone size are taken from that table; D and trimming were inferred from the DNA. This table has approximately 810,000 clones, about 91% appearing once. The naive CD8 population came from CD45RO-negative cells selected for CCR7, without terminally differentiated effector memory CD45RA+ cells.

Sequenced: naive CD8+ T cells sorted from blood. The TCR comes from a man aged 25-40 years in good health. The V and J genes are TRBV16 and TRBJ2-2; D gene uncertain. The CDR3 is CASGVGGELFF. CDR3 nucleotides: TGTGCCAGCGGCGTCGGCGGGGAGCTGTTTTTT.